Below are 30 T cell receptor beta chains sequenced from a single sample in a study of cytomegalovirus exposure and HLA in healthy donors. Researchers ran the PCR with 60 Vbeta and 13 Jbeta primers. The table came from immunoSEQ multiplex PCR; TCRdb's copy has only in-frame clones and leaves some out. The profile covers some 140,000 clones, with more than 75% appearing a single time and less than 8.5% taken by the ten largest. Specimen: PBMCs. The origin of the receptors is a man aged 25 to 45 in good health and CMV-seropositive.

This chain connects TRBV4-3 to TRBJ2-7; 10 nucleotides match TRBD1. V lost 0 bases, J lost 1 base, and 3 bases stayed unmatched. This CDR3 contains 16 residues. Germline V gene data show CDR1 as LGHNA and CDR2 as YSLEER. The CDR3 nucleotides read TGCGCCAGCAGCCAAGATCGGGGACAGGGGTCCTACGAGCAGTACTTC. Its protein product is CASSQDRGQGSYEQYF.

This rearrangement joins TRBV4-2 to TRBJ2-3; 11 bases fit TRBD2. The junction had 11 bases not matched to a gene; V was cut back by 0 bases and J by 6 bases. CDR1 and CDR2 (germline): LGHNA, YNFKEQ. The CDR3 has 18 residues. CDR3: CASSQDGLTSGGGDTQYF. In DNA, the CDR3 is TGTGCCAGCAGCCAAGACGGTTTAACTAGCGGGGGCGGGGATACGCAGTATTTT.

In this sample, this clone turned up a few times. V is TRBV10-3 and J is TRBJ2-3, with a possible D match to TRBD1 (5 bases). The germline gives CDR1 ENHRY, CDR2 SYGVKD. The length of the CDR3 is 12 residues. V dropped 5 bases and J dropped 5 bases, with 8 bases sitting between them. The CDR3 nucleotides read TGTGCCATCAGTTCCCAGGGAGATACGCAGTATTTT. It translates to CAISSQGDTQYF.

In its sample, this clone was seen a few times. The DNA of the CDR3 is TGTGCCAGCAGGGACAGGGGGGTAACAACTGAAGCTTTCTTT. Protein sequence: CASRDRGVTTEAFF. The rearrangement uses TRBV27 and TRBJ1-1, with 10 bases that match TRBD1. This CDR3 has 14 amino acids. Germline CDR1 MNHEY, CDR2 SMNVEV (reference sequence). With 6 bases clipped from V and 5 bases from J, the junction kept 6 bases outside the gene matches.

DNA for the CDR3: TGTGCCAGCAGCTTAGTCGCTAGCGGGAACACCGGGGAGCTGTTTTTT. Translated: CASSLVASGNTGELFF. V usage is TRBV11-2 and J usage is TRBJ2-2; 7 bases align to TRBD2. Germline CDR1 is SGHAT and CDR2 is FQNNGV. The ends lost 1 base at V and 1 base at J; junction bases unmatched: 3. This CDR3 has 16 amino acids.

This chain joins TRBV7-3 and TRBJ2-7; TRBD1 is a possible D gene (5 bases). Trimming took 5 bases from V and 6 from J, leaving 14 bases between them. The length of the CDR3 is 13 residues. Germline V gene sequence: CDR1 SGHTA, CDR2 FQGTGA. This CDR3 is CASSPGQGFEQYF. CDR3 coding DNA: TGTGCCAGCAGCCCAGGTCAGGGTTTCGAGCAGTACTTC.

The V call is TRBV4-3, the J call TRBJ2-7, with no clear D. Germline CDR1 and CDR2: LGHNA and YSLEER. The CDR3 contains 14 residues. V lost 0 bases, J lost 3 bases, and 9 bases lay in between. In DNA form, the CDR3 reads TGCGCCAGCAGCCAAGACACTGCTGACTACGAGCAGTACTTC. Translation gives CASSQDTADYEQYF.

The chain carries TRBV15 and TRBJ1-4, with TRBD1 as a possible D gene (5 bases). The V gene's germline CDR1 is LNHNV and CDR2 YYDKDF (reference sequence). The CDR3 covers 15 residues. The ends were cut back, 3 bases at V and 8 bases at J, with 16 bases in the middle. For the CDR3, the DNA is TGTGCCACCAGCAGGGCCTTAGGGGCAAGGGAAAAACTGTTTTTT. Its translation is CATSRALGAREKLFF.

This chain connects TRBV5-6 to TRBJ2-7; 11 bases are shared with TRBD1. Germline V gene lookup returns CDR1 SGHDT and CDR2 YYEEEE. After removal of 5 bases from V and 4 bases from J, the junction contained 8 bases not matched to a gene. The CDR3 covers 15 residues. The CDR3 DNA follows: TGTGCCAGCAGTTCATGGGACAGGGGGGTTTACGAGCAGTACTTC. Encoded protein: CASSSWDRGVYEQYF.

V gene TRBV30 combines with J gene TRBJ2-3; D ambiguous. In germline, CDR1 is GTSNPN, CDR2 SVGIG (reference sequence). The CDR3 runs to 13 residues. Trimming removed 5 bases from V and 5 bases from J, with 14 bases in between. DNA of the CDR3: TGTGCCTGGGGTAAAGCGATCCAAGATACGCAGTATTTT. This encodes CAWGKAIQDTQYF.

The chain couples TRBV28 to TRBJ2-1; 9 positions match TRBD2. V was clipped by 7 bases and J by 4 bases; unmatched bases: 2. Looked up from germline, CDR1 is MDHEN and CDR2 is SYDVKM. The CDR3 covers 13 residues. The CDR3 reads CASTSGVYNEQFF. The CDR3 DNA is TGTGCCAGCACTAGCGGGGTTTACAATGAGCAGTTCTTC.

V is TRBV7-8 and J is TRBJ1-5, with D tentatively TRBD1 (5 bases). Germline V gene sequence: CDR1 SGHVS, CDR2 FQNEAQ. The CDR3 consists of 15 residues. Trimming left V 0 bases short and J 3 bases short, with 9 bases between. CDR3 loop: CASSLAGGINQPQHF. The CDR3 DNA reads as TGTGCCAGCAGCTTAGCTGGGGGGATCAATCAGCCCCAGCATTTT.

V usage is TRBV5-1 and J usage is TRBJ1-1; 7 nucleotides align to TRBD1. CDR1 is SGHRS and CDR2 is YFSETQ in the germline V gene. V shed 2 bases, J shed 5 bases, and the junction held 3 bases outside the gene matches. The CDR3 has 13 amino acids. The CDR3 spells CASSFDRDTEAFF. The CDR3 bases are TGCGCCAGCAGCTTTGACAGGGATACTGAAGCTTTCTTT.

Concerning this clone: Relative to the germline gene, one junction end is altered; a read error may explain this. The rearrangement joins TRBV30 to TRBJ2-6, with a weak D call TRBD1 (5 bases). Germline V gene lookup returns CDR1 GTSNPN and CDR2 SVGIG (reference sequence). CDR3 length equals 13 residues. For the CDR3, the DNA is TGTGCCTCCGACAGCTCTGGGGCCAACGGCCTGACTTTC. It translates to CASDSSGANGLTF.

The chain links TRBV25-1 to TRBJ2-1; D not resolved. CDR3 size: 16 residues. Trimming pared 0 bases from V and 0 bases from J, leaving 9 bases between. Germline V lookup: CDR1 MGHDK, CDR2 SYGVNS. Written as DNA, the CDR3 is TGTGCCAGCAGTGAATATCATCTGAGCTCCTACAATGAGCAGTTCTTC. Residues: CASSEYHLSSYNEQFF.

V is TRBV5-4 and J is TRBJ2-5, with D tentatively TRBD1 (6 bases). Germline lookup yields CDR1 SGHNT and CDR2 YYREEE (reference sequence). The V end was cut by 4 bases, the J end by 3 bases, with 13 bases between. CDR3 length: 14 amino acids. The CDR3 here is CASSTTGPKETQYF. CDR3 DNA: TGTGCCAGCAGCACGACAGGTCCGAAAGAGACCCAGTACTTC.

This clone has just a few counts. The rearrangement uses TRBV7-3 and TRBJ1-2, with D uncertain. Trimming pared 1 base from V and 0 bases from J, leaving 9 bases between. The CDR3 covers 15 residues. Germline assignment: CDR1 SGHTA and CDR2 FQGTGA. For the CDR3, the DNA is TGTGCCAGCAGCTTAAACAGCAGGACTAACTATGGCTACACCTTC. Amino acids: CASSLNSRTNYGYTF.

The chain has TRBV5-6 and TRBJ2-7; D perhaps matches TRBD2 (6 bases). From germline, CDR1 is SGHDT and CDR2 YYEEEE. V lost 0 bases and J lost 5, with 15 bases in between. This CDR3 region has 15 residues. The CDR3 nucleotides are TGTGCCAGCAGCTTGGACTCAACGGGGGTCGACGAGCAGTACTTC. Translating it yields CASSLDSTGVDEQYF.

The chain couples TRBV30 to TRBJ2-2, with D possibly matching TRBD2 (6 bases). Germline assignment: CDR1 GTSNPN and CDR2 SVGIG (reference sequence). This CDR3 has 14 amino acids. V was trimmed by 2 bases and J by 7 bases, leaving 14 bases between them. The CDR3 here is CAWSLPSGFGELFF. Written as DNA, the CDR3 is TGTGCCTGGAGTCTCCCGAGCGGGTTCGGGGAGCTGTTTTTT.

The chain employs TRBV19 and TRBJ2-7, with D uncertain. The CDR3 extends over 12 amino acids. The V gene's germline CDR1 is LNHDA and CDR2 SQIVND (reference sequence). V was shortened by 8 bases and J by 4 bases, with 12 bases between the two germline ends. DNA for the CDR3: TGTGCCAGTCAAGGAAGGCGGTACGAGCAGTACTTC. Translated, it gives CASQGRRYEQYF.

The genes are TRBV7-8 and TRBJ2-7; the match to TRBD2 covers 12 bases. This CDR3 has 18 amino acids. J was trimmed by 2 bases and V by 0 bases; bases with no gene match: 8. The germline V gene has CDR1 SGHVS and CDR2 FQNEAQ. This chain's CDR3 is CASSLATGTSGHTYEQYF. CDR3 sequence (DNA): TGTGCCAGCAGCTTAGCCACCGGGACTAGCGGGCACACCTACGAGCAGTACTTC.

This chain connects TRBV5-1 to TRBJ2-7; maybe TRBD1 (5 bases). CDR3 length: 15 amino acids. V lost 2 bases and J 0 bases, leaving 12 bases between the germline ends. Per the germline V gene, CDR1 is SGHRS and CDR2 is YFSETQ. The chain's CDR3 is CASSLGASLSYEQYF. As DNA, the CDR3 is TGCGCCAGCAGCTTAGGGGCGAGTCTCTCCTACGAGCAGTACTTC.

V gene TRBV4-1 combines with J gene TRBJ2-7; TRBD2 matches 11 bases. Per the germline V gene, CDR1 is MGHRA and CDR2 is YSYEKL. Trimming cost V 3 bases and J 3 bases; bases outside gene matches: 10. The CDR3 loop spans 17 amino acids. The CDR3 DNA reads TGCGCCAGCAGCCAGCTCCCTAACCTAGCGGGAGGCTACGAGCAGTACTTC. Residues: CASSQLPNLAGGYEQYF.

This chain connects TRBV10-1 to TRBJ2-1; D gene uncertain. Germline assignment: CDR1 WNHNN and CDR2 SYGVQD (reference sequence). The CDR3 consists of 13 residues. The V gene lost 5 bases and the J gene lost 4 bases, with 9 bases spanning the gap. The CDR3 bases are TGCGCCAGCAGTTCCAGTTCGTACAATGAGCAGTTCTTC. Encoded protein: CASSSSSYNEQFF.

The J gene is TRBJ2-3, the V gene TRBV29-1, with a possible D match to TRBD2 (6 bases). Germline values: CDR1 SQVTM, CDR2 ANQGSEA. V dropped 4 bases and J dropped 3 bases, with 14 bases sitting between them. The CDR3 spans 14 residues. In DNA, the CDR3 is TGCAGCGTTGTCCTGGTCGGGGGAACAGATACGCAGTATTTT. Its translation: CSVVLVGGTDTQYF.

The chain has TRBV5-1 and TRBJ2-2, with D perhaps matching TRBD1 (5 bases). The germline V gene has CDR1 SGHRS and CDR2 YFSETQ. The ends were cut back, 9 bases at V and 1 base at J, with 10 bases in the middle. The CDR3 runs to 13 residues. As DNA, the CDR3 is TGCGCCACCCAGCAGGGGAACACCGGGGAGCTGTTTTTT. Encoded protein: CATQQGNTGELFF.

Only one count was recorded for this clone. For the CDR3, the DNA is TGCAGCGTTGAAGATTTTGGACAGGGTGGGGATGAGCAGTTCTTC. This encodes CSVEDFGQGGDEQFF. This chain uses TRBV29-1 with TRBJ2-1; 8 nucleotides line up with TRBD1. CDR3 size: 15 residues. CDR1 and CDR2 from the germline V gene are SQVTM and ANQGSEA. J gave up 8 bases and V 0 bases, and 9 bases lay outside the gene matches.

The rearrangement links TRBV2 to TRBJ1-1; D might be TRBD1 (5 bases). The CDR3 contains 14 residues. The V end lost 7 bases, the J end lost 0 bases, and 12 bases lay between the germline ends. In germline, CDR1 is SNHLY, CDR2 FYNNEI. CDR3 residues: CASKADRMNTEAFF. CDR3 bases: TGTGCCAGCAAGGCCGACAGAATGAACACTGAAGCTTTCTTT.

The CDR3 sequence: CASSRDRGEQFF. In DNA, the CDR3 is TGTGCCAGCAGCCGGGACAGGGGTGAGCAGTTCTTC. This sequence joins TRBV11-2 and TRBJ2-1, with 10 bases fitting TRBD1. The CDR3 spans 12 residues. Trimming at V came to 5 bases and at J to 9 bases, leaving 1 base not matched to a gene. In germline, CDR1 is SGHAT, CDR2 FQNNGV. Looking up the rest from reference TRBV11-2 and TRBJ2-1 gives the full variable domain: EAGVAQSPRYKIIEKRQSVAFWCNPISGHATLYWYQQILGQGPKLLIQFQNNGVVDDSQLPKDRFSAERLKGVDSTLKIQPAKLEDSAVYLCASSRDRGEQFFGPGTRLTVL.

The V call is TRBV18, the J call TRBJ1-1; D remains ambiguous. Germline V gene lookup returns CDR1 KGHSH and CDR2 LQKENI. Trimming stripped 3 bases from V and 7 bases from J, with 12 bases between. This CDR3 contains 13 residues. The CDR3, as DNA: TGTGCCAGCTCACCCCCGCCCCGGTTTGAAGCTTTCTTT. Translated, it gives CASSPPPRFEAFF.